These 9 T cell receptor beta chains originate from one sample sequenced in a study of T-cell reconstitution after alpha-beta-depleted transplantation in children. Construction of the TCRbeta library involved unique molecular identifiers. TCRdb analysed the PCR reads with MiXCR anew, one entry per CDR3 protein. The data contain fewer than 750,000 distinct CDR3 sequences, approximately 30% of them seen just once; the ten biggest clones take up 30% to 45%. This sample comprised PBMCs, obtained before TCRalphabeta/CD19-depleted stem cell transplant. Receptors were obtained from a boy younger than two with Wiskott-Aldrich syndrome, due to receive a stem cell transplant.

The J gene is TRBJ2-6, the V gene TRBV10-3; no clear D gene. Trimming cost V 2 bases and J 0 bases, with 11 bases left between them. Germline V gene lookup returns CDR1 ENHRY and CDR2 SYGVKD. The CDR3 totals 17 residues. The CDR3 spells CAISEPRGVSGANVLTF. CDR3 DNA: TGTGCCATCAGTGAGCCCCGTGGAGTCTCTGGGGCCAACGTCCTGACTTTC.

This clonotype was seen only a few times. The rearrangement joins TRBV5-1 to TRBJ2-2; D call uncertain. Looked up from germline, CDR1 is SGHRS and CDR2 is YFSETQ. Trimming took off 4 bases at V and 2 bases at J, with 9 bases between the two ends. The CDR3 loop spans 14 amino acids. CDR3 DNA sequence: TGCGCCAGCAGCCCGGATTTCAACACCGGGGAGCTGTTTTTT. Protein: CASSPDFNTGELFF.

CDR3 in amino acids: CSASVSGSGDTQYF. The DNA for the CDR3 is TGCAGTGCCTCCGTTAGCGGGAGTGGAGATACGCAGTATTTT. This rearrangement joins TRBV20-1 to TRBJ2-3, with TRBD2 matching 9 bases. The CDR3 consists of 14 residues. In germline, CDR1 is DFQATT, CDR2 SNEGSKA (reference sequence). Trimming took 6 bases from V and 5 from J; bases not matched to a gene: 9.

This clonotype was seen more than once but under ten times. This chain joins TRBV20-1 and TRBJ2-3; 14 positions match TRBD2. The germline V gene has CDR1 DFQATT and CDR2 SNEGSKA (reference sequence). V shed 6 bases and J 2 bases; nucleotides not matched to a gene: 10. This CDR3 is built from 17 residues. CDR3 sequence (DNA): TGCAGTGCCACGACTAGCGGGAGGGCCGGGAACACAGATACGCAGTATTTT. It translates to CSATTSGRAGNTDTQYF.

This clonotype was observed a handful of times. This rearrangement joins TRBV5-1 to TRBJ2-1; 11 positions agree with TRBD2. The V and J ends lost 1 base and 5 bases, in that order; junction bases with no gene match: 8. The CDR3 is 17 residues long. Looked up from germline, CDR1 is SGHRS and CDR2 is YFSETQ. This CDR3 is CASSLTRLAGGDNEQFF. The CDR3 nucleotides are TGCGCCAGCAGCTTGACACGATTAGCGGGGGGGGACAATGAGCAGTTCTTC.

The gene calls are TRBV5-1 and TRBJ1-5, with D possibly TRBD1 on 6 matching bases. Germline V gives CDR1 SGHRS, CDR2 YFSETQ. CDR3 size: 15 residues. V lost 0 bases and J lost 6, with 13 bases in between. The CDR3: CASSLEGDAGQPQHF. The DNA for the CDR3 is TGCGCCAGCAGCTTGGAGGGGGATGCCGGTCAGCCCCAGCATTTT.

The CDR3 here is CAIRTGGTGELFF. As DNA, the CDR3 is TGTGCCATCAGGACAGGGGGTACCGGGGAGCTGTTTTTT. The rearrangement links TRBV10-3 to TRBJ2-2, with 9 bases lining up with TRBD1. Unmatched junction bases numbered 1, after V lost 6 bases and J lost 5 bases. The germline V gene encodes CDR1 ENHRY and CDR2 SYGVKD. The CDR3 consists of 13 residues.

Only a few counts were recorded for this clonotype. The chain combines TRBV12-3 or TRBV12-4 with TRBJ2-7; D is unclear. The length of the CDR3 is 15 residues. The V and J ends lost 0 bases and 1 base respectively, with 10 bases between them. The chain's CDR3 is CASSLAGQLSYEQYF. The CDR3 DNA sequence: TGTGCCAGCAGTTTAGCTGGTCAGTTATCCTACGAGCAGTACTTC.

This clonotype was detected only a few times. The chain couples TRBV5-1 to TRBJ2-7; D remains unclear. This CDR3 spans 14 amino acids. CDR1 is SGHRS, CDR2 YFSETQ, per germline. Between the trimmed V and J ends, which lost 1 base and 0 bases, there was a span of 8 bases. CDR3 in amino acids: CASSLSSSSYEQYF. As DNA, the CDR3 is TGCGCCAGCAGCTTGTCCTCCAGCTCCTACGAGCAGTACTTC. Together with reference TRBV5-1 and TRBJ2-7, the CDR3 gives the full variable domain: KAGVTQTPRYLIKTRGQQVTLSCSPISGHRSVSWYQQTPGQGLQFLFEYFSETQRNKGNFPGRFSGRQFSNSRSEMNVSTLELGDSALYLCASSLSSSSYEQYFGPGTRLTVT.